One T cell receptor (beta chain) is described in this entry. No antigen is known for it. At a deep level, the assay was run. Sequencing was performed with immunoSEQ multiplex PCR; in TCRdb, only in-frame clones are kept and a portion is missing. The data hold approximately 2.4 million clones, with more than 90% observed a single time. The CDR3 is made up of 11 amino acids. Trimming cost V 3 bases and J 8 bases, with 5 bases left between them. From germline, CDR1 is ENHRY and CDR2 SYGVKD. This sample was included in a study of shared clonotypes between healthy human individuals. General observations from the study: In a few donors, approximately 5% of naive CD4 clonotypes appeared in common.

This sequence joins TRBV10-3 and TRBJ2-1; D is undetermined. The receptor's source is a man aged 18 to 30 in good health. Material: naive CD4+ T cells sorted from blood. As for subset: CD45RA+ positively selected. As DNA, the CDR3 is TGTGCCATCAGTGATTGGGATGAGCAGTTCTTC. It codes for CAISDWDEQFF.